The clone carrying this T cell receptor (beta chain) has a handful of counts. TCRdb used MiXCR to reprocess the reads, holding one entry per CDR3 protein. The data hold around 240,000 distinct CDR3 sequences, with approximately 24% observed a single time. The sample is drawn from a study of T cell repertoires in cytomegalovirus infection. Sequencing was performed on CD8+ T cells from PBMCs. The receptor was derived from a human donor in good health (CMV status not recorded). Some clones in this sample may be carry-over from other donors' samples.

CDR3 DNA: TGTGCCAGCAGTCCCGTTGGGGCACCCTCCTACGAGCAGTACTTC. Amino acid sequence: CASSPVGAPSYEQYF. The chain is built from TRBV28 and TRBJ2-7; D is possibly TRBD1 (5 bases). Trimming cost V 5 bases and J 0 bases, with 14 bases left between them. The CDR3 is made up of 15 amino acids. Germline CDR1 MDHEN, CDR2 SYDVKM. The full variable domain, completed using reference TRBV28 and TRBJ2-7, is DVKVTQSSRYLVKRTGEKVFLECVQDMDHENMFWYRQDPGLGLRLIYFSYDVKMKEKGDIPEGYSVSREKKERFSLILESASTNQTSMYLCASSPVGAPSYEQYFGPGTRLTVT.